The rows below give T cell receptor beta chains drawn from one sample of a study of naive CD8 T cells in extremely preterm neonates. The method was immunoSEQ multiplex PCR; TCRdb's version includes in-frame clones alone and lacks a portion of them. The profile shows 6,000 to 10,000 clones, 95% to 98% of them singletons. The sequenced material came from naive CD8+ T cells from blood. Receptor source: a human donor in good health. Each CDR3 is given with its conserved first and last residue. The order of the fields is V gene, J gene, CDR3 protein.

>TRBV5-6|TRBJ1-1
CASSLLTGLNTEAFF
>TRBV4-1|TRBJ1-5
CASSQQGNNQPQHF
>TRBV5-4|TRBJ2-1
CASSAATPGSSEQFF
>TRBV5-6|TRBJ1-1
CASNPGGMNTEAFF
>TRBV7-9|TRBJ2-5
CASSTRQETQYF
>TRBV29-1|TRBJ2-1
CSVPRLAAYNEQFF
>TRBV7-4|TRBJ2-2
CASSLDAQQRTGGLDTGELFF
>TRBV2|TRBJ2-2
CASRPGPSNTGELFF
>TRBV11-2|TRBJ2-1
CASSLVRPGGAYFYNEQFF
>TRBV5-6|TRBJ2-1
CASSFTGTGFYNEQFF
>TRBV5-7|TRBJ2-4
CARKGGGLAKNIQYF
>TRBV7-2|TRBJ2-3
CASSHFDKTTDTQYF
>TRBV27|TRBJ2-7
CASSLGLAGSYEQYF
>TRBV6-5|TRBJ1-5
CASNQGGGQPQHF
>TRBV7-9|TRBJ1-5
CASSLAGGGGNQPQHF
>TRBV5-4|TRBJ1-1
CASSWGQGEAFF
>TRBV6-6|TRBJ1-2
CASSRGDFSYGYTF
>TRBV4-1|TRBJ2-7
CASSSSGTSGYYEQYF
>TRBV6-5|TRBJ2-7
CASSYSTGHYEQYF
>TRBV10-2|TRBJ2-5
CASSESRRGETQYF
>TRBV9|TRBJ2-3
CASSPSGSSGIPSTDTQYF
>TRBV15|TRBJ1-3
CATSRDWQASGNTIYF
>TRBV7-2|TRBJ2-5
CASSPRFPGSQETQYF
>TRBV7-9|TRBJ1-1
CASSFVRGTEAFF
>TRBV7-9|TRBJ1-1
CASSPTGGPEAFF
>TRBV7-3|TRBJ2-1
CASSSGQGAGNEQFF
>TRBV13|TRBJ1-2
CASSLVGQGPNYGYTF
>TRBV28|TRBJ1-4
CASSSGAGGTNEKLFF
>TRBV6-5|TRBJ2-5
CASSPGPGRGETQYF
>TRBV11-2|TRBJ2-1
CASSHVGLAGFGDEQFF
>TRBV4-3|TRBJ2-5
CASSLDRDQETQYF
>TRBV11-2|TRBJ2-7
CASSLTGEQYF
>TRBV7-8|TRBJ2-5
CASSQDRALQETQYF
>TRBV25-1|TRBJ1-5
CASSEPGEQPQHF
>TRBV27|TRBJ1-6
CASSLGTGANSPLHF
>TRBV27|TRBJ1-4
CASSSLGEGEKLFF
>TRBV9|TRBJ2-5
CASSRQGKETQYF
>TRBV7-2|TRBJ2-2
CASSFTSAANTGELFF
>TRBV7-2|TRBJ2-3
CASSLRGVQGAAADTQYF
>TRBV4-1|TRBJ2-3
CASSPSTGVSTDTQYF
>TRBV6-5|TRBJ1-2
CASSGTYGYTF
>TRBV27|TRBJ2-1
CASSPQGEILYNEQFF
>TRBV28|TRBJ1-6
CASSLWDRATDSPLHF
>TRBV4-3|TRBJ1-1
CASSQVAGNEAFF
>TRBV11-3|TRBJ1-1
CASSIRREVGTEAFF
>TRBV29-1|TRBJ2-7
CSVEDPEQGRYEQYF
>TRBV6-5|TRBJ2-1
CASSYGGAGMDEQFF
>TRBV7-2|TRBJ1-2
CASSFRGQKGYGYTF
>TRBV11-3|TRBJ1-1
CASSYGQNTEAFF
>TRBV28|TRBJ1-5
CASRLYGTIDGNQPQHF
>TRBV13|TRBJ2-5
CASTAGQELSQYF
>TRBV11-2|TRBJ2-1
CASSYGLAGVGEQFF
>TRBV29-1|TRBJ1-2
CSVDSQPGTRYGYTF
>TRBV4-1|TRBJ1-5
CASSQRGDYPQHF
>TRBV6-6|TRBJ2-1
CASSGRANRNEQFF
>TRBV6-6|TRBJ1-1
CASTPRELNTEAFF
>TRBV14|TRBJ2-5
CASSQEEERPGETQYF
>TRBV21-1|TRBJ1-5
CASSKGMEQIGTDRPNQPQHF
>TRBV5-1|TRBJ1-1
CASSGGQGINTEAFF